A single sample is the source of the 27 T cell receptor beta chains below, sequenced in a study of shared clonotypes between healthy human individuals (dated by TCRdb to the early 2020s). Library generation was performed with the immunoSEQ multiplex PCR assay. The immuneACCESS repertoire file appears here via TCRdb, limited to in-frame rearrangements. These files lack a portion of the clones; in checked studies, under half of the deficit traces to unresolved V genes, and the cause of the others is not known. The sample has approximately 2.4 million clones on record, approximately 96% of them singletons. The ten top clones hold roughly 0.13% of the sample. The sample was naive CD4+ T cells sorted from blood. The cell subset or site tag for this specimen amounts to: CD45RA+ positively selected. Every receptor here comes from a man between 18 and 29 years old in good health.

This clone was seen just once. The chain couples TRBV14 to TRBJ1-4, with 9 bases identical to TRBD1. V lost 5 bases and J lost 5; bases outside the gene matches: 6. Per germline, CDR1 SGHDN and CDR2 FVKESK. The CDR3 spans 15 residues. CDR3 protein: CASSGTGGWNEKLFF. DNA for the CDR3: TGTGCCAGCAGCGGTACAGGGGGCTGGAATGAAAAACTGTTTTTT.

V gene TRBV7-2 combines with J gene TRBJ1-2; D remains unclear. V was clipped by 5 bases and J by 4 bases, with 14 bases between them. Germline lookup yields CDR1 SGHTA and CDR2 FQGNSA. This CDR3 region has 14 residues. The CDR3 DNA reads TGTGCCAGCAGCCCAATCAAACAGTTCTATGGCTACACCTTC. Translating it yields CASSPIKQFYGYTF.

The chain couples TRBV7-3 to TRBJ1-4; D gene uncertain. Trimming left V 5 bases short and J 5 bases short, with 15 bases between. The CDR3 sequence is 15 residues long. The V gene's germline CDR1 is SGHTA and CDR2 FQGTGA. CDR3 in DNA: TGTGCCAGCAGCGCCGGGAACCCAATCAATGAAAAACTGTTTTTT. This sequence encodes CASSAGNPINEKLFF.

The genes are TRBV13 and TRBJ1-1; maybe TRBD1 (6 bases). Trimming took 5 bases from V and 4 from J, leaving 17 bases between them. Germline V gene data show CDR1 as PRHDT and CDR2 as FYEKMQ (reference sequence). There are 15 residues in the CDR3. CDR3 sequence (DNA): TGTGCCAGCAGCCCAGGGGCGAGGAGGGGCACTGAAGCTTTCTTT. Translated, it gives CASSPGARRGTEAFF.

The V call is TRBV6-5, the J call TRBJ1-3; D is possibly TRBD1 (5 bases). This CDR3 comprises 15 residues. The germline CDR1 and CDR2 sequences are MNHEY and SVGAGI. The germline V and J ends were trimmed by 4 bases and 4 bases, with 14 bases remaining between them. This CDR3 is CASSSTAAPGNTIYF. DNA of the CDR3: TGTGCCAGCAGTTCGACAGCCGCGCCGGGAAACACCATATATTTT.

This clone is a singleton in its sample. The J gene is TRBJ2-2, the V gene TRBV30; unclear D gene. CDR1 is GTSNPN and CDR2 is SVGIG in the germline V gene (reference sequence). The CDR3 extends over 14 amino acids. Trimming removed 4 bases at V and 0 bases at J, with 9 bases between. As DNA, the CDR3 is TGTGCCTGGAAGGGCAGGACGAACACCGGGGAGCTGTTTTTT. Translated: CAWKGRTNTGELFF.

This sequence joins TRBV2 and TRBJ2-2; D not resolved. With 1 base removed from V and 2 bases from J, the gap between germline ends came to 8 bases. CDR3 size: 15 residues. Germline V gene data show CDR1 as SNHLY and CDR2 as FYNNEI. CDR3 loop: CASSEVRLNTGELFF. The CDR3 nucleotides are TGTGCCAGCAGTGAAGTTCGGCTCAACACCGGGGAGCTGTTTTTT. Filled out from reference TRBV2 and TRBJ2-2, the complete variable domain reads EPEVTQTPSHQVTQMGQEVILRCVPISNHLYFYWYRQILGQKVEFLVSFYNNEISEKSEIFDDQFSVERPDGSNFTLKIRSTKLEDSAMYFCASSEVRLNTGELFFGEGSRLTVL.

The chain combines TRBV5-1 with TRBJ1-2, with 9 positions matching TRBD1. Germline V gene lookup returns CDR1 SGHRS and CDR2 YFSETQ. The V segment lost 4 bases and the J segment 4 bases; nucleotides outside the gene matches: 8. The CDR3 covers 15 residues. CDR3 DNA: TGCGCCAGCAGCGGTAGACAGGGGGTGGCCTATGGCTACACCTTC. Encoded protein: CASSGRQGVAYGYTF.

This chain links TRBV5-4 with TRBJ2-2; D gene uncertain. There are 14 residues in the CDR3. Germline lookup yields CDR1 SGHNT and CDR2 YYREEE (reference sequence). V was trimmed by 5 bases and J by 5 bases, leaving 13 bases between them. The chain's CDR3 is CASSRDLQTGELFF. CDR3 nucleotides: TGTGCCAGCAGTCGCGACCTACAAACCGGGGAGCTGTTTTTT.

The J gene is TRBJ1-6, the V gene TRBV15; no definite D call. V was trimmed by 5 bases and J by 8 bases, leaving 7 bases between them. The CDR3 has 12 amino acids. Germline V gene lookup returns CDR1 LNHNV and CDR2 YYDKDF (reference sequence). CDR3: CATSGVDSPLHF. The CDR3 bases are TGTGCCACCAGCGGAGTCGATTCACCCCTCCACTTT.

This clone was seen only a few times. This chain connects TRBV2 to TRBJ1-6, with D possibly TRBD1 on 5 matching bases. The germline gives CDR1 SNHLY, CDR2 FYNNEI. CDR3 length: 14 amino acids. The V end lost 7 bases, the J end lost 4 bases, and 11 bases lay between the germline ends. This CDR3 is CASMKQVYNSPLHF. The CDR3 DNA is TGTGCCAGCATGAAACAGGTGTATAATTCACCCCTCCACTTT.

This clone occurred once. The gene calls are TRBV29-1 and TRBJ2-5, with 9 bases that match TRBD2. The CDR3 contains 15 residues. In germline, CDR1 is SQVTM, CDR2 ANQGSEA. V gave up 3 bases and J gave up 4 bases; unmatched junction bases: 9. CDR3 amino acids: CSVDLWSGRSETQYF. The DNA for the CDR3 is TGCAGCGTTGATCTTTGGAGCGGGAGGTCAGAGACCCAGTACTTC.

To note about this clone: This CDR3 is also generated by other DNA sequences in the sample. V gene TRBV2 combines with J gene TRBJ2-7, with 7 bases fitting TRBD1. CDR1 is SNHLY and CDR2 is FYNNEI in the germline V gene. The trim removed 4 bases at V and 4 bases at J, leaving 7 bases unmatched. The CDR3 consists of 14 residues. This CDR3 reads CASSGQGLGYEQYF. CDR3 bases: TGTGCCAGCAGTGGACAGGGCTTGGGATACGAGCAGTACTTC.

V usage is TRBV7-9 and J usage is TRBJ2-2; D is tentatively TRBD1 or TRBD2 (5 bases each). CDR3 length equals 14 residues. Germline-derived CDR1 and CDR2 are SEHNR and FQNEAQ (reference sequence). The V end lost 4 bases, the J end lost 5 bases, and 11 bases lay between the germline ends. CDR3 region: CASSSPGTTGELFF. The CDR3 coding sequence is TGTGCCAGCAGCTCCCCCGGGACGACCGGGGAGCTGTTTTTT.

This clone was detected only once. This sequence joins TRBV7-8 and TRBJ2-7; no reliable D call. Germline CDR1 SGHVS, CDR2 FQNEAQ. Trimming pared 2 bases from V and 6 bases from J, leaving 23 bases between. This CDR3 has 17 amino acids. CDR3 sequence: CASSLSATTRMYREQYF. In DNA form, the CDR3 reads TGTGCCAGCAGCTTAAGTGCAACGACCCGCATGTATCGCGAGCAGTACTTC.

V is TRBV6-4 and J is TRBJ2-1; possible D gene TRBD2, 6 bases. The CDR3 totals 14 residues. Per the germline V gene, CDR1 is MRHNA and CDR2 is SNTAGT. V shed 4 bases and J shed 4 bases, with 11 bases lying between them. The chain's CDR3 is CASSAGVAYNEQFF. CDR3 sequence (DNA): TGTGCCAGCAGTGCGGGAGTGGCATACAATGAGCAGTTCTTC.

V usage is TRBV18 and J usage is TRBJ1-1, with 10 bases lining up with TRBD1. V lost 5 bases and J lost 6; bases outside the gene matches: 6. The CDR3 runs to 14 residues. Germline V gene lookup returns CDR1 KGHSH and CDR2 LQKENI. The CDR3 reads CASSLGQGLAEAFF. The CDR3, as DNA: TGTGCCAGCTCATTGGGACAGGGGCTTGCTGAAGCTTTCTTT.

This clone has just one count. The V call is TRBV27, the J call TRBJ2-1, with 13 bases aligning to TRBD2. This CDR3 region has 15 residues. V lost 6 bases, J lost 8 bases, and 7 bases stayed unmatched. In germline, CDR1 is MNHEY, CDR2 SMNVEV (reference sequence). CDR3 residues: CASRAGTSGIHEQFF. The CDR3 nucleotides read TGTGCCAGCAGGGCCGGGACTAGCGGGATCCATGAGCAGTTCTTC.

The V call is TRBV6-1, the J call TRBJ1-1; D not certain. CDR3 length equals 12 residues. The germline CDR1 and CDR2 sequences are MNHNS and SASEGT. V was trimmed by 3 bases and J by 5 bases, leaving 7 bases between them. CDR3 amino acids: CASSETWTEAFF. The CDR3 nucleotides are TGTGCCAGCAGTGAGACATGGACTGAAGCTTTCTTT.

V usage is TRBV5-1 and J usage is TRBJ1-1; tentatively, D is TRBD1 (6 bases). V lost 4 bases, J lost 1 base, and 14 bases lay in between. This CDR3 contains 15 residues. Germline-derived CDR1 and CDR2 are SGHRS and YFSETQ. CDR3 DNA: TGCGCCAGCAGCCCGAATCAGGGGAGGAACACTGAAGCTTTCTTT. Amino acids: CASSPNQGRNTEAFF.

With respect to this clone: At the DNA level, this CDR3 is encoded by other sequences in the same sample as well. This chain joins TRBV5-1 and TRBJ2-2, with D unclear. CDR3 length equals 15 residues. Germline V CDR1 and CDR2: SGHRS, YFSETQ. Trimming pared 1 base from V and 0 bases from J, leaving 7 bases between. The CDR3 nucleotides read TGCGCCAGCAGCTTGAACGGGCCGAACACCGGGGAGCTGTTTTTT. It translates to CASSLNGPNTGELFF.

This rearrangement joins TRBV11-2 to TRBJ1-2; 8 bases are a match to TRBD1. Germline V CDR1 and CDR2: SGHAT, FQNNGV. The CDR3 covers 14 residues. V trimming: 4 bases; J trimming: 8 bases; junction bases outside the gene matches: 9. CDR3 DNA sequence: TGTGCCAGCAGCTCCCTGAGGGACAGGAGAGGCTACACCTTC. It yields the protein CASSSLRDRRGYTF.

The rearrangement uses TRBV5-5 and TRBJ2-5; TRBD1 might be the D (6 bases). CDR1 and CDR2 from the germline V gene are SGHKS and YYEKEE (reference sequence). Between the trimmed V and J ends, which lost 4 bases and 7 bases, there was a span of 20 bases. CDR3 length: 15 amino acids. In DNA form, the CDR3 reads TGTGCCAGCAGCGGCCGTACTTCACAGGGCGGGACCCAGTACTTC. It translates to CASSGRTSQGGTQYF.

This clone was seen only once. CDR3 protein: CASSDSRVSNEKLFF. In DNA form, the CDR3 reads TGTGCCAGCAGTGACTCGAGGGTTAGTAATGAAAAACTGTTTTTT. This chain connects TRBV6-4 to TRBJ1-4, with no clear D. The CDR3 runs 15 residues. Deletions cut 0 bases from V and 4 bases from J, with 9 bases between. CDR1 is MRHNA and CDR2 is SNTAGT in the germline V gene.

V gene TRBV2 combines with J gene TRBJ1-6, with D unclear. V gave up 7 bases and J gave up 0 bases, with 7 bases separating them. The CDR3 spans 14 residues. Germline V gives CDR1 SNHLY, CDR2 FYNNEI. The CDR3 loop is CASTASSYNSPLHF. Written as DNA, the CDR3 is TGTGCCAGCACGGCAAGCTCCTATAATTCACCCCTCCACTTT.

V and J are TRBV7-6 and TRBJ1-6, with unresolved D. CDR1 and CDR2 from the germline V gene are SGHVS and FNYEAQ. V shed 5 bases and J shed 6 bases, with 17 bases lying between them. The CDR3 sequence is 16 residues long. This CDR3 reads CASSEDSGVFNSPLHF. The CDR3 nucleotides are TGTGCCAGCAGCGAGGATTCCGGGGTGTTTAATTCACCCCTCCACTTT.

The rearrangement links TRBV14 to TRBJ2-3, with 8 positions matching TRBD2. The length of the CDR3 is 16 residues. With V trimmed by 5 bases and J by 3 bases, 10 bases remained unmatched. Germline values: CDR1 SGHDN, CDR2 FVKESK. The CDR3 nucleotides read TGTGCCAGCAGCGTTCACAGCGGGGGTTGGACAGATACGCAGTATTTT. Translation: CASSVHSGGWTDTQYF. Full variable domain (remainder filled in from reference TRBV14 and TRBJ2-3): EAGVTQFPSHSVIEKGQTVTLRCDPISGHDNLYWYRRVMGKEIKFLLHFVKESKQDESGMPNNRFLAERTGGTYSTLKVQPAELEDSGVYFCASSVHSGGWTDTQYFGPGTRLTVL.